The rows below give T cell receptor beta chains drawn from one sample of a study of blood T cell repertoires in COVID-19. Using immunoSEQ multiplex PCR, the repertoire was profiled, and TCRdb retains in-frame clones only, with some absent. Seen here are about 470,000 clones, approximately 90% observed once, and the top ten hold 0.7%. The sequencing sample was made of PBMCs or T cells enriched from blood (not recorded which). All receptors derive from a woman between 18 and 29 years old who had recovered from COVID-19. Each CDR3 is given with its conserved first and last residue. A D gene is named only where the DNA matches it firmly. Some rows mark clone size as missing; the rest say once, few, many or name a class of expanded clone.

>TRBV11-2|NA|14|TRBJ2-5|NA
TGTGCCAGCGGGGAAGGGAGCAGGAAAGAGACCCAGTACTTC
CASGEGSRKETQYF
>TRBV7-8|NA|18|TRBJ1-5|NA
TGTGCCAGCGAAGCCAACCCTGAGGCAGGGAATCGGAAACAGCCCCAGCATTTT
CASEANPEAGNRKQPQHF
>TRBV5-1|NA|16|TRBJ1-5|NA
TGCGCCAGCAGCCTGGAGGCCGGCGGTGATTATCAGCCCCAGCATTTT
CASSLEAGGDYQPQHF
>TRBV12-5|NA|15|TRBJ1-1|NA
TGTGCTAGTGGTTACGTGACAGGTGGGAACACTGAAGCTTTCTTT
CASGYVTGGNTEAFF
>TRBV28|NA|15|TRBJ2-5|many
TGTGCCAGCAGTTTGTCCGGGAGTGGGTGGGAGACCCAGTACTTC
CASSLSGSGWETQYF
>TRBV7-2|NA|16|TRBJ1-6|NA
TGTGCCAGCAGCCCCACCGCCCGACAGCGTAATTCACCCCTCCACTTT
CASSPTARQRNSPLHF
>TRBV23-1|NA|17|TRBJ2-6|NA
TGCGCCAGCAGTCAATCCTGCGGGCACTCTGGGGCCAACGTCCTGACTTTC
CASSQSCGHSGANVLTF
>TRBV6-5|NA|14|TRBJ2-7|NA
TGTGCCAGCAGTCTAGCTGGGACAAGCTACGAGCAGTACTTC
CASSLAGTSYEQYF
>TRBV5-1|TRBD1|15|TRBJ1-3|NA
TGCGCCAGCAGCCCGACTGACAGGGGCGGAAACACCATATATTTT
CASSPTDRGGNTIYF
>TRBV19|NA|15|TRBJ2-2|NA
TGTGCCACCCGACTCGGACTCGTTAACACCGGGGAGCTGTTTTTT
CATRLGLVNTGELFF
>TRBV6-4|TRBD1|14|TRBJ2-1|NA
TGTGCCAGCAGCCCAGGGACAGACTACAATGAGCAGTTCTTC
CASSPGTDYNEQFF
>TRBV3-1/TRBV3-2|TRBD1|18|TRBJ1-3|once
TGTGCCAGCAGCCAAAGAACTATTGGGACAGGCTCTGGAAACACCATATATTTT
CASSQRTIGTGSGNTIYF
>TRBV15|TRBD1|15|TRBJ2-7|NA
TGTGCCACCAGCAGGGAATCGGGACAGGGCTACGAGCAGTACTTC
CATSRESGQGYEQYF
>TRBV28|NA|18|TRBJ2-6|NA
TGTGCCAGCAGTTCTTTCGGACTGTTAAGCTCTGGGGCCAACGTCCTGACTTTC
CASSSFGLLSSGANVLTF
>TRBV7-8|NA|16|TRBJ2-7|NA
TGTGCCAGCAGCTTAGATTGGTTGTTAAGACACTACGAGCAGTACTTC
CASSLDWLLRHYEQYF
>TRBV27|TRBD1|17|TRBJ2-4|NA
TGTGCCAGCAGTCCAAAGGACAGGGGGTTAGCCAAAAACATTCAGTACTTC
CASSPKDRGLAKNIQYF
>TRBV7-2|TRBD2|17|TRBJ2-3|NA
TGTGCCAGCAGCCTAGGGGTAGCGGGGGCTCGGATAGATACGCAGTATTTT
CASSLGVAGARIDTQYF
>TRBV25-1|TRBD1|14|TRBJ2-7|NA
TGTGCCAGCAGTGACTCCCTCACAGGGGGCGAGCAGTACTTC
CASSDSLTGGEQYF
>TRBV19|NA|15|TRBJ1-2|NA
TGTGCCAGTCTGCCGACAATTCAGGGCTTCGGCGGCTACACCTTC
CASLPTIQGFGGYTF
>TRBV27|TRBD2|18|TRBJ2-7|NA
TGTGCCAGCAGTTTACGAGTAGTAGGACTAGCGGACCCCTACGAGCAGTACTTC
CASSLRVVGLADPYEQYF
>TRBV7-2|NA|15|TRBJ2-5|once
TGTGCCAGCAGCTTTCAAAGCGGGTTACAAGAGACCCAGTACTTC
CASSFQSGLQETQYF
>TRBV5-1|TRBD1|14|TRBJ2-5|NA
TGCGCCAGCAGCCCACCGGGACAGCAAGAGACCCAGTACTTC
CASSPPGQQETQYF
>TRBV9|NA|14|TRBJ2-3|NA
TGTGCCAGCAGCCCCCGGACAGTCACAGATACGCAGTATTTT
CASSPRTVTDTQYF
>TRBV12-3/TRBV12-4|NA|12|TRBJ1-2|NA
TGTGCCAGCGGGGACATCTCCTATGGCTACACCTTC
CASGDISYGYTF
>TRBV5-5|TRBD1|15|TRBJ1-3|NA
TGTGCCAGCAGCCGTGCAGGGGGCTCTGGAAACACCATATATTTT
CASSRAGGSGNTIYF
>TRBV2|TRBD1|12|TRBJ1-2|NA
TGTGCCAGCAGTGCCCCACAGGGGGGGTATACCTTC
CASSAPQGGYTF
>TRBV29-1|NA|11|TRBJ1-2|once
TGCAGCGTTGAGAGTAACTATGGCTACACCTTC
CSVESNYGYTF
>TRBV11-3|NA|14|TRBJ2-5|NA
TGTGCCAGCAGCGCCCTAGGGAGCCAAGAGACCCAGTACTTC
CASSALGSQETQYF
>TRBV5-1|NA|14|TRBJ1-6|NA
TGCGCCAGCAGCTACCAGGGTGGGGATTCACCCCTCCACTTT
CASSYQGGDSPLHF
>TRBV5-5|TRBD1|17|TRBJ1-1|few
TGTGCCAGCAGCACAATAACAGGGGGCGAGGTGAACACTGAAGCTTTCTTT
CASSTITGGEVNTEAFF
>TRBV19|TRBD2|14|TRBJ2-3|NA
TGTGCCAGTAGTCTAGCGGGTTTCACAGATACGCAGTATTTT
CASSLAGFTDTQYF
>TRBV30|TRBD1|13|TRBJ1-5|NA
TGTGCCTGGAGTAAGGGACAGGCTCAGCCCCAGCATTTT
CAWSKGQAQPQHF
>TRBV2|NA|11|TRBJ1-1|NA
TGTGCCAGCAGTGACCCCGGAGGAGCTTTCTTT
CASSDPGGAFF
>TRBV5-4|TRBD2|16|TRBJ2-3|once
TGTGCCAGCAGATGGACTAGCGGGGGGGCAACAGATACGCAGTATTTT
CASRWTSGGATDTQYF
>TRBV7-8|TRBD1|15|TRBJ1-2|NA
TGTGCCAGCAGCTTTGAGCAGGGGGCCCCTTATGGCTACACCTTC
CASSFEQGAPYGYTF
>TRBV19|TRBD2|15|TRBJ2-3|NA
TGTGCCACCCACTCTGGCTGGCGGGGGGTAGATACGCAGTATTTT
CATHSGWRGVDTQYF
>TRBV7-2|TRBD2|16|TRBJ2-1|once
TGTGCCAGCAGCCCTCAGGGCGGGGGGGCAGAGGATGAGCAGTTCTTC
CASSPQGGGAEDEQFF
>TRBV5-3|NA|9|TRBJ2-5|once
TGTGCCAGAAGCCACTGTGAGGACTTC
CARSHCEDF
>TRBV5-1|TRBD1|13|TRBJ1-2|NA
TGCGCCAGCAGCGTGGGACAGGGCGGTGGCTACACCTTC
CASSVGQGGGYTF
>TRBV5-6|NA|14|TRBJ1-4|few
TGTGCCAGCAGCTTGGCCCAATCGGGTGAAAAACTGTTTTTT
CASSLAQSGEKLFF
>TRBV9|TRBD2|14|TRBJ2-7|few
TGTGCCAGCAGCCCCCGCGGGGGATCGGCCGAGCAGTACTTC
CASSPRGGSAEQYF
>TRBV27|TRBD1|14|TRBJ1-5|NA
TGTGCCAGCAGTTTAACAGGGGTCAATCAGCCCCAGCATTTT
CASSLTGVNQPQHF
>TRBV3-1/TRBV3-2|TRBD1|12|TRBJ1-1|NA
TGTGCCAGCAGCTACGGGACAGACGAAGCTTTCTTT
CASSYGTDEAFF
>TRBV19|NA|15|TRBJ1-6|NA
TGTGCCAGTAGTATAGGGAACCTAGAGCATTCACCCCTCCACTTT
CASSIGNLEHSPLHF
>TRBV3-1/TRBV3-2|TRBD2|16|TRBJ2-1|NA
TGTGCCAGCAGCCCTACTCTAGCGGGGGGGCCGAATGAGCAGTTCTTC
CASSPTLAGGPNEQFF
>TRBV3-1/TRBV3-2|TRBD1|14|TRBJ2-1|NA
TGTGCCAGCAGCCAAGATGGGACAGGTGGTGAGCAGTTCTTC
CASSQDGTGGEQFF
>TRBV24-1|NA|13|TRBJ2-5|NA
TGTGCCACTTCGCCCGGGACTTCGGAGACCCAGTACTTC
CATSPGTSETQYF
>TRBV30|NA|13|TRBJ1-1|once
TGTGCCTGGAGTGCGTGGAGGGTCGCTGAAGCTTTCTTT
CAWSAWRVAEAFF
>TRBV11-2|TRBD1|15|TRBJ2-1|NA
TGTGCCAGCAGCTACGGGACAGGGCGCTACAATGAGCAGTTCTTC
CASSYGTGRYNEQFF
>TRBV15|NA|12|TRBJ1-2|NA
TGTGCCACCAGCAGCCCTAGTCATGGCTACACCTTC
CATSSPSHGYTF
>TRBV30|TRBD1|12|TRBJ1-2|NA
TGTGCCTGGATGGCGACAGGGGTTGGCTACACCTTC
CAWMATGVGYTF
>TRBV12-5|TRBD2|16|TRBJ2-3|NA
TGTGCTAGTGGTTTGGGGGACTACAAGATTACAGATACGCAGTATTTT
CASGLGDYKITDTQYF
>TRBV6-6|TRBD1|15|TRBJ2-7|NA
TGTGCCAGCAACCCACAAATCGGACAGGCCTACGAGCAGTACTTC
CASNPQIGQAYEQYF
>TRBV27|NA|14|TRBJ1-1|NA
TGTGCCAGCAGTTTTAATTCAGGGATCACTGAAGCTTTCTTT
CASSFNSGITEAFF
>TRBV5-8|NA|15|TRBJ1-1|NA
TGTGCCAGCAGTTGGCGACAGGCTTTGAACACTGAAGCTTTCTTT
CASSWRQALNTEAFF
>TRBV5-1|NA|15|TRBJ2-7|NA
TGCGCCAGCAGCTTGGTTCAGGGGACCGCCTACGAGCAGTACTTC
CASSLVQGTAYEQYF
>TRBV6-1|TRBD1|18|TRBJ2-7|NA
TGTGCCAGCAGTGAAGGTACCCCGGGACAGGGGATCCCCTACGAGCAGTACTTC
CASSEGTPGQGIPYEQYF
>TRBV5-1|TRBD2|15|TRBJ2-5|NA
TGCGCCAGCAGCTTTAGCGGGGCCTCACAAGAGACCCAGTACTTC
CASSFSGASQETQYF
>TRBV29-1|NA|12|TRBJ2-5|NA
TGCAGCGTCGCGCTTCCGTCCCGGGACCAGTACTTC
CSVALPSRDQYF